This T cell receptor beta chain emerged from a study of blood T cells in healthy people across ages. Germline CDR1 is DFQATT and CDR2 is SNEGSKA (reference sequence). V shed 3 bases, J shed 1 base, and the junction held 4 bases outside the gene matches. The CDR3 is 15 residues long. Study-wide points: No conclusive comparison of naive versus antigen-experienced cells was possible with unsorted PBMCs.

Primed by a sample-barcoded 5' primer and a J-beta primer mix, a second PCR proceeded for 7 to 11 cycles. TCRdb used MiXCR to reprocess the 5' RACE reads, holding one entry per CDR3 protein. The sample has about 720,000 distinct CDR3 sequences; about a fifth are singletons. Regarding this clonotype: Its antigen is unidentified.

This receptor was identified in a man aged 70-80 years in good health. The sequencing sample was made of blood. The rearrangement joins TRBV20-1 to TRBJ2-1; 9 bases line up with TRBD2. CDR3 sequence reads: CSASLAGVSYNEQFF. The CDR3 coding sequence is TGCAGTGCTAGCTTAGCGGGAGTTTCCTACAATGAGCAGTTCTTC.